This T cell receptor (beta chain) was profiled in a study of PD-L1 blockade in urothelial cancer. Sequenced by immunoSEQ multiplex PCR; TCRdb stores in-frame clones only, minus some. The sample holds tens of thousands of clones, about 86% seen once. The CDR3 has 14 amino acids. Germline assignment: CDR1 SGHTA and CDR2 FQGNSA. V was pared by 1 base and J by 7 bases, with 11 bases between. Described time point: pretreatment peripheral blood. The TCR originated in a man between 65 and 80 years old with urothelial cancer. The V gene is TRBV7-2, the J gene TRBJ2-1, with a weak D call TRBD1 (6 bases). Here the sequenced sample was PBMCs, taken around atezolizumab (anti-PD-L1) treatment. CDR3 nucleotides: TGTGCCAGCAGCTTAGGGGCAGGGGCGAATGAGCAGTTCTTC. The encoded protein is CASSLGAGANEQFF.